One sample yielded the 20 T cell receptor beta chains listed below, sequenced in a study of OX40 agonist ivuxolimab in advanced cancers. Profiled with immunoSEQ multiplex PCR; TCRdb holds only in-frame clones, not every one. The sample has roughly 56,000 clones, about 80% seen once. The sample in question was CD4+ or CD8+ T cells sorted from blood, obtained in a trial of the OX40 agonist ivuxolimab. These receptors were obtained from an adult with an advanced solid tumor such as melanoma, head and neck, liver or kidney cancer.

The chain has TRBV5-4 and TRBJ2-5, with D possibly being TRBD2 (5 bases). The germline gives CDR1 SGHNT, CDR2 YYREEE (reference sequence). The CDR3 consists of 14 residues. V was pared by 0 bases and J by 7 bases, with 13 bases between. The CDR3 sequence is CASSLDGGAGTQYF. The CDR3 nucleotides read TGTGCCAGCAGCTTGGATGGTGGCGCGGGGACCCAGTACTTC.

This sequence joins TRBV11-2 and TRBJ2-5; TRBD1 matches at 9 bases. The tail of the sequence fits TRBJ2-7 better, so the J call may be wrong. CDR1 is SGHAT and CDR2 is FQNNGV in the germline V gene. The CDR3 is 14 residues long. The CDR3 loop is CASSSRQGGGEQYF. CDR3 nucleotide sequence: TGTGCCAGCAGCTCTCGACAGGGGGGCGGCGAGCAGTACTTC.

The CDR3 sequence: CAWSVTGARDEQFF. The CDR3 DNA sequence: TGTGCCTGGAGTGTTACGGGGGCTAGGGATGAGCAGTTCTTC. This sequence joins TRBV30 and TRBJ2-1; D possibly uses TRBD1 or TRBD2 (6 bases each). Trimming cost V 0 bases and J 8 bases, with 14 bases left between them. CDR1 GTSNPN and CDR2 SVGIG come from the germline V gene (reference sequence). The CDR3 has 14 residues.

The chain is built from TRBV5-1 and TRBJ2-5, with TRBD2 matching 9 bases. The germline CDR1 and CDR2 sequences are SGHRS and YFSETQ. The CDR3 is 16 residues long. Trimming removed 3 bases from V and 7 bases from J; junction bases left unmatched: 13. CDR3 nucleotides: TGCGCCAGCAGCTCGAACATAGCGGGGGCCTCGGGGACCCAGTACTTC. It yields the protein CASSSNIAGASGTQYF.

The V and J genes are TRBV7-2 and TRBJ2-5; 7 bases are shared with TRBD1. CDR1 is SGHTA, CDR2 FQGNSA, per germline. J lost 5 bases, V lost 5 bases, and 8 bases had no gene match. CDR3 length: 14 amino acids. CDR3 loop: CASSRSYRGETQYF. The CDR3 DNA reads TGTGCCAGCAGCCGAAGCTACAGGGGCGAGACCCAGTACTTC.

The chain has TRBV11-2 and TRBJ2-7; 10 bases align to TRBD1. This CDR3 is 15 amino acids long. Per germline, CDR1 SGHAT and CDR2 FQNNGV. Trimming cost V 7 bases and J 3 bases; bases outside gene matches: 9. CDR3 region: CASTIQGQGIYEQYF. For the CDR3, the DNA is TGTGCCAGCACCATCCAGGGACAGGGGATCTACGAGCAGTACTTC.

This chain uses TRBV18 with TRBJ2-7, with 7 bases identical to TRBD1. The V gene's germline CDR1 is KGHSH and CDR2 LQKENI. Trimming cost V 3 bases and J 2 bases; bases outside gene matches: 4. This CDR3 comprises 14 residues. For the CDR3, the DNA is TGTGCCAGCTCACCCGGACAGGTGCCCTACGAGCAGTACTTC. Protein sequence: CASSPGQVPYEQYF.

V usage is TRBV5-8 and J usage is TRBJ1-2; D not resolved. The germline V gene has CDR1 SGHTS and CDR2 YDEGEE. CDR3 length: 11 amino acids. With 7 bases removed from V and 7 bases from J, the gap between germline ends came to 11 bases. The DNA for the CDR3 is TGTGCCAGCGGCAGACTCCTTGGCTACACCTTC. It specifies CASGRLLGYTF. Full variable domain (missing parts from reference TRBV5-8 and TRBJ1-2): EAGVTQSPTHLIKTRGQQATLRCSPISGHTSVYWYQQALGLGLQFLLWYDEGEERNRGNFPPRFSGRQFPNYSSELNVNALELEDSALYLCASGRLLGYTFGSGTRLTVV.

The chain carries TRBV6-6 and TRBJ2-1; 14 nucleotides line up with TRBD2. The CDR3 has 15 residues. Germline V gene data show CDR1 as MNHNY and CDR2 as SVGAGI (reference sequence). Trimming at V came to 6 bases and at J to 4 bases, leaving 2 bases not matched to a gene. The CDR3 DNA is TGTGCCAGCAGGGGGACTAGCGGGGGTTACAATGAGCAGTTCTTC. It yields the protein CASRGTSGGYNEQFF.

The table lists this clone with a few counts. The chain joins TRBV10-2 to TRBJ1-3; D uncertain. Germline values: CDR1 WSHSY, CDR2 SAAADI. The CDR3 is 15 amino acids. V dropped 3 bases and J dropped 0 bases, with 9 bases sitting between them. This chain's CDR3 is CASSDHGLSGNTIYF. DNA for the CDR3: TGCGCCAGCAGTGACCACGGCCTCTCTGGAAACACCATATATTTT.

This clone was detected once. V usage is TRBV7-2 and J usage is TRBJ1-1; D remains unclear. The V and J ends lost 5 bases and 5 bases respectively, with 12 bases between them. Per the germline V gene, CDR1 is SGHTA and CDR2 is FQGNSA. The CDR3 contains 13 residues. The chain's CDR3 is CASSALRVTEAFF. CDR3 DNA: TGTGCCAGCAGCGCCCTAAGGGTGACTGAAGCTTTCTTT.

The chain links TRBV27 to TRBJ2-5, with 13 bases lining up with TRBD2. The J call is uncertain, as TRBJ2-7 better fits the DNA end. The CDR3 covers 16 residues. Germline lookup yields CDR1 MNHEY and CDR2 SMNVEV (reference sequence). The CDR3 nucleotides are TGTGCCAGCAGTCTTCGGACTAGCGGGAGTTCTTACGAGCAGTACTTC. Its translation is CASSLRTSGSSYEQYF.

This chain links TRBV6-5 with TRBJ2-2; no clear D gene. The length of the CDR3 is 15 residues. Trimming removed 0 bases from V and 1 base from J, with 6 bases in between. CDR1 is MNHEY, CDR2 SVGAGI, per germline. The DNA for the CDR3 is TGTGCCAGCAGTTACTCGACCCTGAACACCGGGGAGCTGTTTTTT. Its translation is CASSYSTLNTGELFF.

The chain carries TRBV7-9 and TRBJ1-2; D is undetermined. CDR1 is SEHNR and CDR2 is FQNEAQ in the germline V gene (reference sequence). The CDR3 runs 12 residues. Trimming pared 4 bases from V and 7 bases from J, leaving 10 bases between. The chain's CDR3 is CASSYNSGGYTF. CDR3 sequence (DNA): TGTGCCAGCAGCTATAACAGCGGTGGCTACACCTTC.

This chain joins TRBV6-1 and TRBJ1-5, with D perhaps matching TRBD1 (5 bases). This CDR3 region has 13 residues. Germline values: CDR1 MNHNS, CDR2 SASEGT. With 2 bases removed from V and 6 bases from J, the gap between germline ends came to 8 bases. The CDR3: CASSEYRSQPQHF. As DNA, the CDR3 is TGTGCCAGCAGTGAATACAGGAGTCAGCCCCAGCATTTT.

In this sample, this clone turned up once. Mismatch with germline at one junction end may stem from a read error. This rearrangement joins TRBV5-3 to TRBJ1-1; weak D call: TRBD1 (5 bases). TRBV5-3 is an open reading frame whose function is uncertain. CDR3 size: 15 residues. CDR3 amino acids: CASSLGSRVNTEAFF. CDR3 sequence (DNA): TGTGCCAGCAGCTTGGGTTCCAGGGTGAACACTGAAGCTTTCTTT.

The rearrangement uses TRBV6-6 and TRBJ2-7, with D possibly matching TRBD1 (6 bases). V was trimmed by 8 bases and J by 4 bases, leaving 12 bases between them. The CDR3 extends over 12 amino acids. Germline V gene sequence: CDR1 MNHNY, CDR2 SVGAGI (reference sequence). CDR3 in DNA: TGTGCCAGCTCCGACAGGTTTTACGAGCAGTACTTC. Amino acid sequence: CASSDRFYEQYF.

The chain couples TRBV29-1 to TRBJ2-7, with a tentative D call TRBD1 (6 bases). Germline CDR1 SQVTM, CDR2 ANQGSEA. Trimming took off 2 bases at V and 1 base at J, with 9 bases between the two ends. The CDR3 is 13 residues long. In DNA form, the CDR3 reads TGCAGCGTTGAATGGGGGCTGTCCTACGAGCAGTACTTC. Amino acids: CSVEWGLSYEQYF.

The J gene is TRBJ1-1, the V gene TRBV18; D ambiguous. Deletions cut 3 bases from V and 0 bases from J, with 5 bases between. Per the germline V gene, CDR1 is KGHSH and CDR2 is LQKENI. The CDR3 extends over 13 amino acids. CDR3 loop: CASSPDLNTEAFF. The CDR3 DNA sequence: TGTGCCAGCTCACCCGACCTGAACACTGAAGCTTTCTTT. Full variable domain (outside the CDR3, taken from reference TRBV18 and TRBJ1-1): NAGVMQNPRHLVRRRGQEARLRCSPMKGHSHVYWYRQLPEEGLKFMVYLQKENIIDESGMPKERFSAEFPKEGPSILRIQQVVRGDSAAYFCASSPDLNTEAFFGQGTRLTVV.

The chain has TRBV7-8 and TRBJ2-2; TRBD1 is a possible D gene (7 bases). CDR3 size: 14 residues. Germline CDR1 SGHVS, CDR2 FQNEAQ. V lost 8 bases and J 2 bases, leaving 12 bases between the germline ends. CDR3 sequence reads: CASVTGTNTGELFF. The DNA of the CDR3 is TGTGCCAGCGTGACAGGGACTAACACCGGGGAGCTGTTTTTT.